Listed here is a single T cell receptor beta chain. Its matching antigen is unknown. Germline is not matched at one junction end, which may reflect a read error. The repertoire was sequenced with immunoSEQ multiplex PCR; TCRdb's copy has only in-frame clones and lacks some. Of around 100,000 clones listed, about 88% were seen once; the top ten hold roughly 0.15%. The V gene's germline CDR1 is SGHNT and CDR2 YYREEE (reference sequence). This CDR3 is 14 amino acids long. This entry comes from a study of OX40 agonist ivuxolimab in advanced cancers. Across the whole study: Ivuxolimab is an agonistic anti-OX40 (CD134) antibody, and patients were treated with it. Dose-escalation cases comprised hepatocellular carcinoma, melanoma, renal cell or head and neck cancer.

Study findings and constraints: Antigen targets of the expanded peripheral T cells went undetermined.

Specimen: CD4+ or CD8+ T cells sorted from blood, collected in a trial of the OX40 agonist ivuxolimab. V gene TRBV5-4 combines with J gene TRBJ2-7, with D tentatively TRBD1 or TRBD2 (6 bases each). The source of this sequence is an adult with an advanced solid tumor such as melanoma, head and neck, liver or kidney cancer. The CDR3 DNA sequence: TGTGCCAGCAGCTTGGACGGGGGCTTCTACGAGCAGCACTTC. It translates to CASSLDGGFYEQHF.